The 13 T cell receptor beta chains given below trace back to one sample, sequenced in a study of blood T cell repertoires in COVID-19. Assay used: immunoSEQ multiplex PCR; TCRdb lists only in-frame clones, some missing. The sample includes 250,000 to 350,000 clones, nearly 90% of them seen just once. Sequencing was carried out using PBMCs or T cells enriched from blood (not recorded which). These receptors all stem from a young woman who had recovered from COVID-19.

This chain connects TRBV28 to TRBJ2-3, with D tentatively TRBD2 (7 bases). Trimming left V 6 bases short and J 2 bases short, with 12 bases between. This CDR3 contains 14 residues. Germline V CDR1 and CDR2: MDHEN, SYDVKM. The CDR3 sequence is CASRAGQYTDTQYF. CDR3 in DNA: TGTGCCAGCAGAGCGGGACAATACACAGATACGCAGTATTTT. The variable domain in full, completed from reference TRBV28 and TRBJ2-3, reads DVKVTQSSRYLVKRTGEKVFLECVQDMDHENMFWYRQDPGLGLRLIYFSYDVKMKEKGDIPEGYSVSREKKERFSLILESASTNQTSMYLCASRAGQYTDTQYFGPGTRLTVL.

The chain has TRBV9 and TRBJ1-3; D is possibly TRBD1 (5 bases). This CDR3 comprises 14 residues. Trimming took 3 bases from V and 0 from J, leaving 7 bases between them. Per the germline V gene, CDR1 is SGDLS and CDR2 is YYNGEE. Written as DNA, the CDR3 is TGTGCCAGCAGCGGGGGCAGCTCTGGAAACACCATATATTTT. This codes for CASSGGSSGNTIYF.

The chain couples TRBV30 to TRBJ1-4, with D unresolved. Germline V gene lookup returns CDR1 GTSNPN and CDR2 SVGIG (reference sequence). The CDR3 is 15 residues long. Trimming removed 3 bases at V and 0 bases at J, with 11 bases between. This CDR3 reads CAWSARIATNEKLFF. CDR3 nucleotide sequence: TGTGCCTGGAGCGCCAGGATCGCAACTAATGAAAAACTGTTTTTT.

The chain is built from TRBV15 and TRBJ1-1, with unresolved D. V was pared by 4 bases and J by 8 bases, with 14 bases between. CDR3 length: 13 residues. Germline V gives CDR1 LNHNV, CDR2 YYDKDF (reference sequence). The CDR3 coding sequence is TGTGCCACCAGCAACGAGGAGTCCTGGGAAGCTTTCTTT. It yields the protein CATSNEESWEAFF.

The chain links TRBV27 to TRBJ2-7; D ambiguous. The germline CDR1 and CDR2 sequences are MNHEY and SMNVEV (reference sequence). The CDR3 extends over 13 amino acids. V lost 2 bases to trimming and J lost 5 bases, with 10 bases between them. The CDR3: CASSLNRVHEQYF. CDR3 nucleotide sequence: TGTGCCAGCAGTTTAAACCGGGTCCACGAGCAGTACTTC.

This clone was observed many times. CDR3 nucleotides: TGTGCCAGCAGCCGTGGACAGAGTGATGGCTACACCTTC. Translating gives CASSRGQSDGYTF. The J gene is TRBJ1-2, the V gene TRBV3-1 (or the pseudogene TRBV3-2), with TRBD1 as a possible D gene (6 bases). The CDR3 spans 13 residues. The germline CDR1 and CDR2 sequences are LGHDT and YNNKEL (reference sequence). Trimming pared 4 bases from V and 6 bases from J, leaving 12 bases between.

This chain uses TRBV7-9 with TRBJ2-7, with 7 nucleotides matching TRBD1. The CDR3 covers 15 residues. V was pared by 4 bases and J by 2 bases, with 8 bases of the junction left unmatched. CDR1 and CDR2 (germline): SEHNR, FQNEAQ (reference sequence). The CDR3: CASSSSLGQPYEQYF. The CDR3 DNA sequence: TGTGCCAGCAGCTCGAGCCTGGGACAGCCCTACGAGCAGTACTTC.

The V and J genes are TRBV4-1 and TRBJ2-7; 7 positions match TRBD2. This CDR3 contains 16 residues. Germline lookup yields CDR1 MGHRA and CDR2 YSYEKL. The V gene end was trimmed by 0 bases and the J gene end by 3 bases; junction bases not matched to a gene: 8. This chain's CDR3 is CASSQEGGAKGYEQYF. CDR3 nucleotide sequence: TGCGCCAGCAGCCAAGAGGGAGGGGCCAAGGGCTACGAGCAGTACTTC.

The chain employs TRBV9 and TRBJ2-7; a possible D gene is TRBD2 (6 bases). Germline V gene lookup returns CDR1 SGDLS and CDR2 YYNGEE. The CDR3 is made up of 16 amino acids. Deletions cut 2 bases from V and 4 bases from J, with 19 bases between. The CDR3 reads CASSVDPGLTLYEQYF. The CDR3 nucleotides read TGTGCCAGCAGCGTCGACCCGGGACTTACGCTTTACGAGCAGTACTTC.

The rearrangement links TRBV9 to TRBJ2-7; 7 nucleotides match TRBD1. Germline V gene data show CDR1 as SGDLS and CDR2 as YYNGEE. The V segment lost 4 bases and the J segment 2 bases; nucleotides outside the gene matches: 6. The CDR3 sequence is 14 residues long. The CDR3 protein is CASSLGQLTYEQYF. CDR3 in DNA: TGTGCCAGCAGCCTGGGACAGCTTACCTACGAGCAGTACTTC. Variable domain in full (rest from reference TRBV9 and TRBJ2-7): DSGVTQTPKHLITATGQRVTLRCSPRSGDLSVYWYQQSLDQGLQFLIQYYNGEERAKGNILERFSAQQFPDLHSELNLSSLELGDSALYFCASSLGQLTYEQYFGPGTRLTVT.

J is TRBJ2-3 and V is TRBV5-1; D may be TRBD1 (6 bases). Germline loops: CDR1 SGHRS, CDR2 YFSETQ. Deletions cut 0 bases from V and 2 bases from J, with 7 bases between. The CDR3 is 14 residues long. In DNA form, the CDR3 reads TGCGCCAGCAGCTTGGGGACAGTCACAGATACGCAGTATTTT. Protein sequence: CASSLGTVTDTQYF.

This clone showed up just once. This sequence joins TRBV28 and TRBJ2-7, with D possibly matching TRBD2 (5 bases). V lost 6 bases and J lost 0, with 18 bases in between. The CDR3 sequence is 16 residues long. CDR1 and CDR2 (germline): MDHEN, SYDVKM. CDR3 in DNA: TGTGCCAGCAGCACCAACACCGAGCGGAGCTCCTACGAGCAGTACTTC. Translation gives CASSTNTERSSYEQYF. The variable domain in full, with the rest retrieved from reference TRBV28 and TRBJ2-7, is DVKVTQSSRYLVKRTGEKVFLECVQDMDHENMFWYRQDPGLGLRLIYFSYDVKMKEKGDIPEGYSVSREKKERFSLILESASTNQTSMYLCASSTNTERSSYEQYFGPGTRLTVT.

The V gene is TRBV28, the J gene TRBJ1-5, with a tentative D call TRBD1 (5 bases). Germline V gives CDR1 MDHEN, CDR2 SYDVKM. The CDR3 sequence is 15 residues long. V lost 7 bases and J 7 bases, leaving 20 bases between the germline ends. DNA for the CDR3: TGTGCCAGCACCTCACCGGGGGAGGAGCCCCAGCCCCAGCATTTT. Amino acid sequence: CASTSPGEEPQPQHF. Drawing the rest from reference TRBV28 and TRBJ1-5, the complete variable domain is DVKVTQSSRYLVKRTGEKVFLECVQDMDHENMFWYRQDPGLGLRLIYFSYDVKMKEKGDIPEGYSVSREKKERFSLILESASTNQTSMYLCASTSPGEEPQPQHFGDGTRLSIL.